Listed below are T cell receptor beta chains from one sample, sequenced in a study of blood T cell repertoires in COVID-19. The repertoire was sequenced with immunoSEQ multiplex PCR; TCRdb's copy has only in-frame clones and lacks some. This table holds roughly 160,000 clones, more than 65% found once. Sequenced material: peripheral blood. Source of these receptors: a woman aged 55-69 years with COVID-19, enrolled during active disease. Each CDR3 is given with its conserved first and last residue. A D gene is named only where the DNA matches it firmly. Rows may omit the clone size; those that give it use once, few, many or a size class.

j_gene,d_gene,abundance,len,v_gene,CDR3nt,CDR3aa
TRBJ2-3,NA,few,14,TRBV7-3,TGTGCCAGCAGCTCCGCGCGGGACACAGATACGCAGTATTTT,CASSSARDTDTQYF
TRBJ2-5,TRBD1,NA,16,TRBV24-1,TGTGCCACCAGTGATTTCCCCGGGACAGGGAAAGAGACCCAGTACTTC,CATSDFPGTGKETQYF
TRBJ1-2,NA,NA,11,TRBV5-6,TGTGCCAGCAGCTACAGAAGCGGCTACACCTTC,CASSYRSGYTF
TRBJ2-3,NA,NA,14,TRBV6-5,TGTGCCAGCAGTTACGGGGCCCCCACAGATACGCAGTATTTT,CASSYGAPTDTQYF
TRBJ2-7,NA,NA,13,TRBV14,TGTGCCAGCAGCCGGGCGATCTCCTACGAGCAGTACTTC,CASSRAISYEQYF
TRBJ1-4,TRBD1,NA,15,TRBV7-9,TGTGCCAGCAGCCTCGGGACAGGGGGCCGAGAAAAACTGTTTTTT,CASSLGTGGREKLFF
TRBJ2-1,TRBD2,NA,15,TRBV6-1,TGTGCCAGCAGGCCCAGCGGGAGCTCCTACAATGAGCAGTTCTTC,CASRPSGSSYNEQFF
TRBJ1-2,NA,NA,12,TRBV2,TGTGCCAGCAGTGACGGGGTCTATGGCTACACCTTC,CASSDGVYGYTF
TRBJ1-2,NA,NA,14,TRBV5-1,TGCGCCAGCAGCGGGACACCCTTTAACTATGGCTACACCTTC,CASSGTPFNYGYTF
TRBJ1-3,NA,few,15,TRBV2,TGTGCCAGCAGTAGAGGACAGCGCTCTGGAAACACCATATATTTT,CASSRGQRSGNTIYF
TRBJ2-7,NA,NA,13,TRBV30,TGTGCCTGGAGCGTGGACATCAACTACGAGCAGTACTTC,CAWSVDINYEQYF
TRBJ2-5,NA,few,12,TRBV29-1,TGCAGCGTTCGGTCAGGGCAAGAGACCCAGTACTTC,CSVRSGQETQYF
TRBJ1-1,NA,few,14,TRBV11-3,TGTGCCAGCAGCTTGAATGGCCAGAACACTGAAGCTTTCTTT,CASSLNGQNTEAFF
TRBJ1-1,NA,few,13,TRBV28,TGTGCCAGCAGTTTCGCAGGAATGTCTGAAGCTTTCTTT,CASSFAGMSEAFF
TRBJ2-3,NA,NA,13,TRBV27,TGTGCCAGCAGTTTGGGCAGCACAGATACGCAGTATTTT,CASSLGSTDTQYF
TRBJ2-5,NA,NA,11,TRBV25-1,TGTGCCAGCAGTATTAAAGAGACCCAGTACTTC,CASSIKETQYF
TRBJ1-4,TRBD1,NA,17,TRBV5-1,TGCGCCAGCAGCCCGTGGGACAGGACAGCAACTAATGAAAAACTGTTTTTT,CASSPWDRTATNEKLFF
TRBJ2-3,TRBD2,many,15,TRBV9,TGTGCCAGCTCGTATGGCGGGAGTGGCACAGATACGCAGTATTTT,CASSYGGSGTDTQYF
TRBJ1-5,TRBD1,NA,15,TRBV6-5,TGTGCCAGCAAACGGACAGGGACATCGGATCAGCCCCAGCATTTT,CASKRTGTSDQPQHF
TRBJ2-3,NA,many,15,TRBV7-3,TGTGCCAGCAGCTTAAGCATAACGATCGGAGATACGCAGTATTTT,CASSLSITIGDTQYF
TRBJ2-3,NA,NA,14,TRBV5-1,TGCGCCAGCAGCTTGGACCCAGGTACAGATACGCAGTATTTT,CASSLDPGTDTQYF
TRBJ2-1,TRBD2,NA,18,TRBV28,TGTGCCAGCAGTTTAAGTAGCACTAGCGGATTTTCCTACAATGAGCAGTTCTTC,CASSLSSTSGFSYNEQFF
TRBJ1-3,NA,NA,13,TRBV7-9,TGTGCCAGCAGCCCCGCAGGGGGAAACACCATATATTTT,CASSPAGGNTIYF
TRBJ1-5,TRBD1,once,16,TRBV5-6,TGTGCCAGCAGCTTAGACAGGGGGCGACTGGGTCAGCCCCAGCATTTT,CASSLDRGRLGQPQHF
TRBJ2-6,TRBD2,NA,17,TRBV7-2,TGTGCCAGCAGCTTAGGATGGGGGGGAGGCGGGGCCAACGTCCTGACTTTC,CASSLGWGGGGANVLTF
TRBJ2-3,TRBD2,NA,17,TRBV15,TGTGCCACCAGCAGAGATCTACCGGGAGGAGCCTCAGATACGCAGTATTTT,CATSRDLPGGASDTQYF
TRBJ1-6,NA,NA,11,TRBV7-4,TGTGCCAGCAGCTTCGATTCACCCCTCCACTTT,CASSFDSPLHF
TRBJ2-2,NA,many,15,TRBV6-5,TGTGCCAGCAGGCTGGAGGGGGCGAGCACCGGGGAGCTGTTTTTT,CASRLEGASTGELFF
TRBJ1-5,TRBD1,NA,13,TRBV28,TGTGCCACCCGGGACAGGGGAACTCAGCCCCAGCATTTT,CATRDRGTQPQHF
TRBJ2-2,TRBD2,NA,18,TRBV3-1/TRBV3-2,TGTGCCAGCAGCGCCCGACTAGCGGGGGGGCCCAGGGCCGGGGAGCTGTTTTTT,CASSARLAGGPRAGELFF
TRBJ2-1,TRBD2,once,17,TRBV7-3,TGTGCCAGCAGCTTTAATGTACTAGCGGGGTCTTACAATGAGCAGTTCTTC,CASSFNVLAGSYNEQFF
TRBJ1-1,TRBD1,NA,13,TRBV27,TGTGCCAGCAGGGACAGGGTGGGCACTGAAGCTTTCTTT,CASRDRVGTEAFF
TRBJ2-3,NA,NA,15,TRBV7-2,TGTGCCAGCAGCCCTATGCAGCGGAGCCGAGATACGCAGTATTTT,CASSPMQRSRDTQYF
TRBJ2-5,NA,NA,14,TRBV9,TGTGCCAGCAGCGTAGAGGCGGGAATAGAGACCCAGTACTTC,CASSVEAGIETQYF
TRBJ1-6,TRBD1,once,15,TRBV2,TGTGCCAGCAGTGACCTTCGACAGGGAACCCGCCCCCTCCACTTT,CASSDLRQGTRPLHF
TRBJ1-5,TRBD1,NA,18,TRBV19,TGTGCCAGTAGTGCAGACCGGGACAGGGGGCCGCGGAATCAGCCCCAGCATTTT,CASSADRDRGPRNQPQHF
TRBJ2-5,TRBD1,NA,14,TRBV5-4,TGTGCCAGCAGCTTGGGACAGGGGAGGGAGACCCAGTACTTC,CASSLGQGRETQYF
TRBJ2-1,NA,NA,15,TRBV5-1,TGCGCCAGCAGCTCCGGACTACCGGAGGTCCATGAGCAGTTCTTC,CASSSGLPEVHEQFF
TRBJ2-1,NA,few,14,TRBV4-1,TGCGCCAGCAGCCACACGAGCTCCTACAATGAGCAGTTCTTC,CASSHTSSYNEQFF
TRBJ2-7,TRBD2,NA,13,TRBV6-5,TGTGCCAGCAGCCTAGGACTAGCCTACGAGCAGTACTTC,CASSLGLAYEQYF
TRBJ2-6,NA,NA,16,TRBV5-1,TGCGCCAGCAGCCCCGAGCTGGGCACTGGGGCCAACGTCCTGACTTTC,CASSPELGTGANVLTF
TRBJ1-4,TRBD1,NA,15,TRBV30,TGTGCCTTCCAAGCAGGGGGGAGAGGTGGTGAAAAACTGTTTTTT,CAFQAGGRGGEKLFF
TRBJ2-4,NA,NA,13,TRBV11-3,TGTGCCAGCAGCTTAGGTCGGGGGAACATTCAGTACTTC,CASSLGRGNIQYF